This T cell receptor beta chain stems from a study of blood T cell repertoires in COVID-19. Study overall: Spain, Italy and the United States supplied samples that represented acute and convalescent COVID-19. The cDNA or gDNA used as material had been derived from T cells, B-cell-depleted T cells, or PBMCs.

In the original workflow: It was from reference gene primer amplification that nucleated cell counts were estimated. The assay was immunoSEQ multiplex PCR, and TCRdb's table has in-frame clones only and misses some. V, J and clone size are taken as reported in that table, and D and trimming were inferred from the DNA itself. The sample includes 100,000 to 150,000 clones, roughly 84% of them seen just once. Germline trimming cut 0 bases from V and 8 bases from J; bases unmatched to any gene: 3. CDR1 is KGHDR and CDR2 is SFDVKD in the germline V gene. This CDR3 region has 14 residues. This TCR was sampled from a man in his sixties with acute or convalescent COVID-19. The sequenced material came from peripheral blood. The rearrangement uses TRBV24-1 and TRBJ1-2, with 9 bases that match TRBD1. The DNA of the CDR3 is TGTGCCACCAGTGATTTGAGGACAGGGGAGGGCTACACCTTC. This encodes CATSDLRTGEGYTF.